The 15 T cell receptor beta chains below all came from one sample that was sequenced in a study of blood T cell repertoires in COVID-19. Measured with immunoSEQ multiplex PCR; TCRdb has only the in-frame clones, and not every one. The table has 110,000 or so clones, roughly nine tenths seen once; the top ten hold roughly 7.9%. The sample taken for sequencing was peripheral blood. These receptors were collected from a man between 65 and 85 years old who had recovered from COVID-19.

The chain employs TRBV28 and TRBJ1-5; D remains unclear. Germline-derived CDR1 and CDR2 are MDHEN and SYDVKM. Trimming cost V 8 bases and J 2 bases, with 10 bases left between them. The CDR3 extends over 13 amino acids. The DNA for the CDR3 is TGTGCCAGCGAGATGGTGCGCAATCAGCCCCAGCATTTT. Residues: CASEMVRNQPQHF.

This clone occurred once. V gene TRBV7-3 combines with J gene TRBJ1-2; tentative D call: TRBD1 (5 bases). Germline values: CDR1 SGHTA, CDR2 FQGTGA. This CDR3 region has 15 residues. Trimming left V 0 bases short and J 4 bases short, with 12 bases between. In nucleotides, the CDR3 is TGTGCCAGCAGCTTAACTCCGGACAAGGCCTATGGCTACACCTTC. This translates into CASSLTPDKAYGYTF.

J is TRBJ2-1 and V is TRBV5-4; 9 positions match TRBD2. Trimming removed 2 bases from V and 7 bases from J; junction bases left unmatched: 10. Germline V gives CDR1 SGHNT, CDR2 YYREEE (reference sequence). The CDR3 length is 16 residues. CDR3 coding DNA: TGTGCCAGCAGCTTCAGGAGAGCGGGAGGAGTGAATGAGCAGTTCTTC. Translated: CASSFRRAGGVNEQFF.

This clone was seen a handful of times. The chain couples TRBV19 to TRBJ1-3, with 9 positions matching TRBD1. The germline V gene encodes CDR1 LNHDA and CDR2 SQIVND (reference sequence). The J segment lost 6 bases and the V segment lost 7 bases, leaving 7 bases of the junction unmatched. The CDR3 loop spans 14 amino acids. This CDR3 is CASTLRQGENTIYF. In DNA form, the CDR3 reads TGTGCCAGTACCCTCCGACAGGGGGAAAACACCATATATTTT.

V and J are TRBV11-2 and TRBJ1-1, with no clear D. The CDR3 runs to 14 residues. V lost 1 base and J 1 base, leaving 7 bases between the germline ends. Germline CDR1 is SGHAT and CDR2 is FQNNGV. CDR3: CASSLGTANTEAFF. The CDR3, as DNA: TGTGCCAGCAGCTTAGGGACTGCGAACACTGAAGCTTTCTTT.

This rearrangement joins TRBV10-3 to TRBJ2-7; D possibly corresponds to TRBD1 (6 bases). CDR1 and CDR2 (germline): ENHRY, SYGVKD. There are 14 residues in the CDR3. With 6 bases removed from V and 3 bases from J, the gap between germline ends came to 15 bases. CDR3: CAISEGHGNYEQYF. CDR3 DNA: TGTGCCATCAGCGAGGGACATGGGAACTACGAGCAGTACTTC.

The chain is built from TRBV7-3 and TRBJ2-1, with 9 bases aligning to TRBD2. The V gene's germline CDR1 is SGHTA and CDR2 FQGTGA. CDR3 size: 13 residues. The V gene end was trimmed by 3 bases and the J gene end by 15 bases; junction bases not matched to a gene: 9. CDR3 nucleotide sequence: TGTGCCAGCAGCTTGTATAGCGGGGGTATTTGGTTCTTC. This translates into CASSLYSGGIWFF.

The genes are TRBV6-6 and TRBJ1-5; 7 nucleotides agree with TRBD1. The CDR3 contains 16 residues. Germline-derived CDR1 and CDR2 are MNHNY and SVGAGI (reference sequence). J gave up 3 bases and V 5 bases, and 10 bases lay outside the gene matches. The CDR3 region has the DNA TGTGCCAGCAGTCGTCCCGGGACAGACTACAATCAGCCCCAGCATTTT. Protein product: CASSRPGTDYNQPQHF.

The chain couples TRBV5-4 to TRBJ2-1; D is possibly TRBD2 (7 bases). Trimming took 3 bases from V and 0 from J, leaving 19 bases between them. This CDR3 is 18 amino acids long. Per the germline V gene, CDR1 is SGHNT and CDR2 is YYREEE (reference sequence). The CDR3 DNA reads as TGTGCCAGCAGCTCTAGAGGGGGGGCCGCAGGCTCCTACAATGAGCAGTTCTTC. It is translated as CASSSRGGAAGSYNEQFF.

V usage is TRBV9 and J usage is TRBJ2-3; TRBD2 matches at 8 bases. The CDR3 contains 13 residues. Trimming removed 7 bases from V and 4 bases from J; junction bases left unmatched: 5. Germline-derived CDR1 and CDR2 are SGDLS and YYNGEE. CDR3 sequence: CASGRTSPDTQYF. CDR3 DNA sequence: TGTGCCAGCGGTAGGACTAGCCCAGATACGCAGTATTTT.

The rearrangement joins TRBV27 to TRBJ1-2; possibly TRBD1 for D (5 bases). The V end was cut by 3 bases, the J end by 8 bases, with 25 bases between. Germline CDR1 MNHEY, CDR2 SMNVEV (reference sequence). The CDR3 runs to 17 residues. CDR3 DNA sequence: TGTGCCAGCAGTTTGGGCCCGGGGGGGAGGCTTTTCGAGGGCTACACCTTC. Translated, it gives CASSLGPGGRLFEGYTF.

The chain joins TRBV7-9 to TRBJ2-1, with D maybe TRBD2 (5 bases). The V end lost 5 bases, the J end lost 4 bases, and 15 bases lay between the germline ends. The CDR3 totals 15 residues. In germline, CDR1 is SEHNR, CDR2 FQNEAQ (reference sequence). The CDR3: CASSNATGFYNEQFF. For the CDR3, the DNA is TGTGCCAGCAGCAATGCGACGGGATTTTACAATGAGCAGTTCTTC. The full variable domain, its missing parts supplied by reference TRBV7-9 and TRBJ2-1, is DTGVSQNPRHKITKRGQNVTFRCDPISEHNRLYWYRQTLGQGPEFLTYFQNEAQLEKSRLLSDRFSAERPKGSFSTLEIQRTEQGDSAMYLCASSNATGFYNEQFFGPGTRLTVL.

The chain links TRBV19 to TRBJ2-1, with 9 positions matching TRBD2. The CDR3 totals 16 residues. Germline V CDR1 and CDR2: LNHDA, SQIVND (reference sequence). Trimming cost V 6 bases and J 4 bases; bases outside gene matches: 10. The CDR3 nucleotides read TGTGCCAGTAGCAATACCGGGCGGGGGGGATACAATGAGCAGTTCTTC. This encodes CASSNTGRGGYNEQFF.

CDR3 bases: TGTGCCAGCAGCCGGGCCGGGTTGGGAGGCGAGCAGTACTTC. Translating gives CASSRAGLGGEQYF. This chain uses TRBV7-9 with TRBJ2-7; tentative D call: TRBD2 (6 bases). Germline V gives CDR1 SEHNR, CDR2 FQNEAQ (reference sequence). V was clipped by 5 bases and J by 6 bases, with 17 bases between them. The CDR3 runs to 14 residues.

The CDR3 region has the DNA TGTGCCAGCAGCTTCTATGCCCAAGAGACCCAGTACTTC. The encoded protein is CASSFYAQETQYF. This rearrangement joins TRBV2 to TRBJ2-5; D is undetermined. The CDR3 runs to 13 residues. The germline V gene has CDR1 SNHLY and CDR2 FYNNEI. V was cut by 6 bases and J by 1 base, with 9 bases left in between.